This T cell receptor (beta chain) was retrieved from a study of T cells after yellow fever vaccination. Trimming pared 5 bases from V and 5 bases from J, leaving 13 bases between. Germline CDR1 reads DFQATT; CDR2 reads SNEGSKA (reference sequence). The length of the CDR3 is 13 residues. In its sample, this clonotype was seen a few times. TCRdb fed the 5' RACE reads into MiXCR, producing one record per CDR3 protein. The sample consists of about 400,000 distinct CDR3 sequences, under 14% of them appearing once. The rearrangement links TRBV20-1 to TRBJ2-1; D tentatively reads TRBD1 or TRBD2 (5 bases each). The sequence derives from a man younger than 30 who received the YFV17D yellow fever vaccine. Here the sequenced sample was PBMCs, taken on the day of the first yellow fever vaccination. CDR3 protein: CSAGGRQNNEQFF. CDR3 sequence (DNA): TGCAGTGCTGGGGGACGGCAAAACAATGAGCAGTTCTTC.